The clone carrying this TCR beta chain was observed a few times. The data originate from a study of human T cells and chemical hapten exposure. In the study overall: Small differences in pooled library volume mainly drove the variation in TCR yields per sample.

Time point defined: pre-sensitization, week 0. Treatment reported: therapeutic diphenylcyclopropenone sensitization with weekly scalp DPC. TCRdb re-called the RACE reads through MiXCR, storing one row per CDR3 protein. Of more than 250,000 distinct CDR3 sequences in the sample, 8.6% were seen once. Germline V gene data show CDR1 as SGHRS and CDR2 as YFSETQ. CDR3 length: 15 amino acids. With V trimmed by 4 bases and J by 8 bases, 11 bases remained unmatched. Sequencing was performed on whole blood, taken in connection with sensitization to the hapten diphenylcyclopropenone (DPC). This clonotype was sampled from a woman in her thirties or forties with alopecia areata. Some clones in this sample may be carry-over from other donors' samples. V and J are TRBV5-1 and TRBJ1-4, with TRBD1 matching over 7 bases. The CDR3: CASSIQGGAGEKLFF. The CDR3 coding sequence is TGCGCCAGCAGCATACAAGGGGGCGCGGGAGAAAAACTGTTTTTT.